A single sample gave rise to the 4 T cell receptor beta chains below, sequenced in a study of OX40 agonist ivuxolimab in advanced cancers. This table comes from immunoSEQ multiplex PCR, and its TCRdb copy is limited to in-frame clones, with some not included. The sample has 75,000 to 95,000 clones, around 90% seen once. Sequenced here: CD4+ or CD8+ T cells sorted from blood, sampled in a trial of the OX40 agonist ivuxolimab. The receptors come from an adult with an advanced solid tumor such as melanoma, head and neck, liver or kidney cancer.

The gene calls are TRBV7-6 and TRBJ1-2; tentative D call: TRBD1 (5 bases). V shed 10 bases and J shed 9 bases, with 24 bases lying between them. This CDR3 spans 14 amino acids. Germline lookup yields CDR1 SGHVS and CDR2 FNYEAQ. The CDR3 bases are TGTGCCACCAAAACCTCCGACAGTCCACACCGCTACACCTTC. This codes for CATKTSDSPHRYTF.

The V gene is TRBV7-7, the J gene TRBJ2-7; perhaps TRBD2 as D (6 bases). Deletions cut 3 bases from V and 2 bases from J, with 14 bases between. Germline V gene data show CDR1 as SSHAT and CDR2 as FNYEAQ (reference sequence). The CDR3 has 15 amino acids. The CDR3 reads CASSFGSAGTYEQYF. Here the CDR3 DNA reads TGTGCCAGCAGCTTCGGGAGCGCGGGTACCTACGAGCAGTACTTC.

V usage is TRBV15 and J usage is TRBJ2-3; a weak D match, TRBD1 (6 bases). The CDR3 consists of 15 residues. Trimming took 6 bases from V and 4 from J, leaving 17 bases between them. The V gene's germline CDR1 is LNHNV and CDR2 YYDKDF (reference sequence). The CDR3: CATSGRDKGSDTQYF. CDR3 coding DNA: TGTGCCACCAGTGGCCGGGACAAGGGGTCAGATACGCAGTATTTT.

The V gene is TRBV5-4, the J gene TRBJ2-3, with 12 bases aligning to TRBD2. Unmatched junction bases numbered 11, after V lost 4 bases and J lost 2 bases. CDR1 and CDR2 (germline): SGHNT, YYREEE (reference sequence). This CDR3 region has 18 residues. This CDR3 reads CASSPIPRLAGDTDTQYF. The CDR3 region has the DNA TGTGCCAGCAGCCCGATCCCCCGACTAGCGGGGGACACAGATACGCAGTATTTT.